A selection of T cell receptor beta chains follows, all from one sample in a study of shared clonotypes between healthy human individuals. The table came from immunoSEQ multiplex PCR; TCRdb's copy has only in-frame clones and leaves some out. The sample lists about 2,500,000 clones, around nine tenths occurring once. Sample: naive CD4+ T cells sorted from blood. The receptors stem from a man aged 18 to 29 in good health. The CDR3 runs from the conserved cysteine through the conserved F or W. Fields, in order: V gene, CDR3 protein.

TRBV6-1,CASSEISDIFSYEQYF
TRBV28,CASSLSTSGVWNEQFF
TRBV7-2,CASSFDIGEQFF
TRBV7-9,CASSLLAGVRGNYEQYF
TRBV2,CASSEQGDEYGYTF
TRBV5-1,CASSGGRRDEKLFF
TRBV7-9,CASSLGTGEEKLFF
TRBV7-2,CASSPGGRSGNTIYF
TRBV2,CASMASGGGSNEQFF
TRBV6-1,CASRKTGGYTF
TRBV5-1,CASSLASGARTGELFF
TRBV10-3,CAISPPNYEQFF
TRBV6-5,CASSYSGQTGANVLTF
TRBV12-5,CASGETRGPGTQYF
TRBV7-3,CASSPTAGADTQYF